This T cell receptor (beta chain) is from a study of T cell responses to AZD1222 COVID-19 vaccine. Study observations and caveats: Repertoires in all cases were sampled only once the peak T cell response had passed. Clonal diversity was possibly underestimated; the donors were predominantly white British and more often female.

Trimming removed 4 bases at V and 1 base at J, with 17 bases between. This CDR3 comprises 16 residues. Germline loops: CDR1 SEHNR, CDR2 FQNEAQ (reference sequence). Libraries were prepared by immunoSEQ multiplex PCR; TCRdb keeps only in-frame clonotypes and omits some of them. The sample consists of 90,000 to 120,000 clones, over 80% of them appearing once. As to this clone: The antigen is unknown.

The receptor's source is an adult who received the AZD1222 COVID-19 vaccine. The rearrangement links TRBV7-9 to TRBJ2-7, with a possible D match to TRBD1 (6 bases). Sequencing used peripheral blood, obtained 28 days after the second AZD1222 dose. The CDR3 sequence: CASSSFGRQESYEQYF. For the CDR3, the DNA is TGTGCCAGCAGCTCTTTTGGTCGACAGGAGTCCTACGAGCAGTACTTC. Full variable domain (outside the CDR3, taken from reference TRBV7-9 and TRBJ2-7): DTGVSQNPRHKITKRGQNVTFRCDPISEHNRLYWYRQTLGQGPEFLTYFQNEAQLEKSRLLSDRFSAERPKGSFSTLEIQRTEQGDSAMYLCASSSFGRQESYEQYFGPGTRLTVT.